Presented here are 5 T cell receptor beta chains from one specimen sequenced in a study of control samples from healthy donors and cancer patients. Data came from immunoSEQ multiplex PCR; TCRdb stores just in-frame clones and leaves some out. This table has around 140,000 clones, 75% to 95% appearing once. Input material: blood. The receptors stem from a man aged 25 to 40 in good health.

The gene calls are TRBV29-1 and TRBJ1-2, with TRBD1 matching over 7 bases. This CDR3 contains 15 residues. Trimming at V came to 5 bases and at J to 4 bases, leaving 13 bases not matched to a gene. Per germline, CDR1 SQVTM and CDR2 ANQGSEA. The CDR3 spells CSVYPRTGDFYGYTF. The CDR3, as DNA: TGCAGCGTTTATCCTAGGACAGGTGACTTCTATGGCTACACCTTC.

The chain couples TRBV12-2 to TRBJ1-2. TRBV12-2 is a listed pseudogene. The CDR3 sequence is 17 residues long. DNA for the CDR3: TGTGCAAGTCGCTTAGGACGGGACTACCACGGGGACTATGGCTACACCTTC. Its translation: CASRLGRDYHGDYGYTF.

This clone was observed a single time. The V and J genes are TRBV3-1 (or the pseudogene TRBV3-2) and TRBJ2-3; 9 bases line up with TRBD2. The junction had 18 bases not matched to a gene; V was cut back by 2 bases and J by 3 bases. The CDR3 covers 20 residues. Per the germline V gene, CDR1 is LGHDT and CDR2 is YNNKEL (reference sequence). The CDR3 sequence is CASSQPPLTFGGGETDTQYF. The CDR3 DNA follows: TGTGCCAGCAGCCAACCTCCTCTAACCTTTGGCGGGGGGGAGACAGATACGCAGTATTTT.

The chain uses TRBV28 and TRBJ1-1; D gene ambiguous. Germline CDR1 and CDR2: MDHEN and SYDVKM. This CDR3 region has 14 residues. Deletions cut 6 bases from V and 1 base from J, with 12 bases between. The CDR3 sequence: CASSSLLANTEAFF. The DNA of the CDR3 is TGTGCCAGCAGCTCCCTTTTAGCGAACACTGAAGCTTTCTTT.

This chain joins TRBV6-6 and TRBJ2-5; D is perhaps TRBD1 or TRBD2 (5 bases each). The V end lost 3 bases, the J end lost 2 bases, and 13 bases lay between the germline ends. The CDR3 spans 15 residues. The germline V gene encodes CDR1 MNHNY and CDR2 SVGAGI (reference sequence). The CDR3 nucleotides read TGTGCCAGCAGTTATGGGGGATGGGGACAAGAGACCCAGTACTTC. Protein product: CASSYGGWGQETQYF.